This TCR beta chain was documented in a study of Ad26.COV2.S vaccination and SARS-CoV-2 variants. Study-wide results and limits: Breadth, reportedly substantial, characterized the spike-specific CD8+ and CD4+ T cell responses after vaccination. Breadth measured for non-spike TCRs was similar across vaccine and placebo recipients. Assessments of TCR breadth and depth may have underestimated the total T cell responses.

Noted treatment: 15 to 20 received Ad26.COV2.S at low or high dose, single or two shots; several received placebo; per-sample allocation not given. Each sample was drawn 63 days after the first injection (of vaccine or placebo). Immunization relied on an Ad26 vector, which expressed Wuhan-strain SARS-CoV-2 spike. Between the trimmed V and J ends, which lost 2 bases and 6 bases, there was a span of 11 bases. CDR1 and CDR2 from the germline V gene are MGHRA and YSYEKL. This CDR3 contains 13 residues. Of note for this clone: Its antigen is not known.

This table comes from immunoSEQ multiplex PCR, and its TCRdb copy is limited to in-frame clones, with some not included. The table shows just over 350,000 clones, with roughly 85% occurring only once. The specimen was peripheral blood, collected in a trial of Ad26.COV2.S vaccine versus placebo. The V call is TRBV4-1, the J call TRBJ2-7; weak D call: TRBD1 (5 bases). The sequence came from a person aged 18-65 years who received the Ad26.COV2.S COVID-19 vaccine or a placebo. CDR3 in amino acids: CASSQLRVSEQYF. The DNA for the CDR3 is TGCGCCAGCAGCCAACTCAGGGTCTCCGAGCAGTACTTC.